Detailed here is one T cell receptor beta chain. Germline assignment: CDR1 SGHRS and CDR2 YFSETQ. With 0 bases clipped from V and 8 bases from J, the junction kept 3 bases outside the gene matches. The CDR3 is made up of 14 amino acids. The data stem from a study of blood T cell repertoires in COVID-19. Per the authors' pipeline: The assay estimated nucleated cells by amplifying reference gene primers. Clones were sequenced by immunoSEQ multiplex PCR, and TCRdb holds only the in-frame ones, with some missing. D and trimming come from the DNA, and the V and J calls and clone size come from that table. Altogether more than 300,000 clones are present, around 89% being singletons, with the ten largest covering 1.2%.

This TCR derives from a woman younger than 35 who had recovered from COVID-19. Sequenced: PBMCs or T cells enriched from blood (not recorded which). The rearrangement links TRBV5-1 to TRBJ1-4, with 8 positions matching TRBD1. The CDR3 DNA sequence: TGCGCCAGCAGCTTGGGGACAGGGCGCGAAAAACTGTTTTTT. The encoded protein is CASSLGTGREKLFF.